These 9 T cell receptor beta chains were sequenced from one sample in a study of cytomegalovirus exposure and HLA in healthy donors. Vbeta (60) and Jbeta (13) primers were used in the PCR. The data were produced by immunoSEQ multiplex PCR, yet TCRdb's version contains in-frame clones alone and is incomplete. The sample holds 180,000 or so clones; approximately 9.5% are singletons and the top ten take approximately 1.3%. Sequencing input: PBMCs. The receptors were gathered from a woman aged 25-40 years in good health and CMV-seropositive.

Written as DNA, the CDR3 is TGTGCCAGCAGCCCCGACACCTCTGGGGCCAACGTCCTGACTTTC. Protein: CASSPDTSGANVLTF. The V gene is TRBV2, the J gene TRBJ2-6, with D uncertain. V lost 6 bases, J lost 0 bases, and 9 bases lay in between. The CDR3 contains 15 residues. Germline V gene lookup returns CDR1 SNHLY and CDR2 FYNNEI.

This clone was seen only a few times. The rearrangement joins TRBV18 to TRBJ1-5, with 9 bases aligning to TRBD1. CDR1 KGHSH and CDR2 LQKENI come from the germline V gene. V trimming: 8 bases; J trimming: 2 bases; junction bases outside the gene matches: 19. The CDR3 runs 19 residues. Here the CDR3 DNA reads TGTGCCAGCGCGTTTATGGGGGGACAGGGCCAGAGTGGCAATCAGCCCCAGCATTTT. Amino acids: CASAFMGGQGQSGNQPQHF.

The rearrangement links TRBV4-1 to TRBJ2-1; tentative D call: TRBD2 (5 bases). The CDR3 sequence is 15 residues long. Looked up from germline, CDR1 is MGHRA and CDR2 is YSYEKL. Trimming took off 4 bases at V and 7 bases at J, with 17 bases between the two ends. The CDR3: CASSPFGRRKNEQFF. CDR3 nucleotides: TGCGCCAGCAGCCCCTTTGGTCGGAGGAAGAATGAGCAGTTCTTC.

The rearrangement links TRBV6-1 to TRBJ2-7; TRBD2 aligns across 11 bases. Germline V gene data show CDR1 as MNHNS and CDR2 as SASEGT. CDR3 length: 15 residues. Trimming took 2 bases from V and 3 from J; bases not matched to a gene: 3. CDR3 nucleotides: TGTGCCAGCAGTGAAACTAGCGGGGGAATCTACGAGCAGTACTTC. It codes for CASSETSGGIYEQYF.

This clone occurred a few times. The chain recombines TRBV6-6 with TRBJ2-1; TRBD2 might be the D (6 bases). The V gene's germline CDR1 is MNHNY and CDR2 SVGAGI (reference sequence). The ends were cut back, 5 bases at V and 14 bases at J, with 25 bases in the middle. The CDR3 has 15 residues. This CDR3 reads CASSGGAMKHRLEFF. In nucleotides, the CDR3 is TGTGCCAGCAGTGGAGGGGCTATGAAACACCGTCTGGAGTTCTTC.

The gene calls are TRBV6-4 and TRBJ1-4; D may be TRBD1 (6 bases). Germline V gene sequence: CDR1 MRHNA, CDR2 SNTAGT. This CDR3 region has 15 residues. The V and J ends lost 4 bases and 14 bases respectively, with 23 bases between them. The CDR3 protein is CASSGGHLMKIRLFF. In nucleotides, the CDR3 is TGTGCCAGCAGTGGGGGACACCTAATGAAAATTCGGCTGTTTTTT.

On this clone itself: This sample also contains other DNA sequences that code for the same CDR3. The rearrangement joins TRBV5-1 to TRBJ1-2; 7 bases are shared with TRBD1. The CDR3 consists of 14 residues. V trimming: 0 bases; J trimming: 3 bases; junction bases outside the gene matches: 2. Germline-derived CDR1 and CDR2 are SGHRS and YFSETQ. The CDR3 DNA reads TGCGCCAGCAGCTTGGTGGGGACAGACTATGGCTACACCTTC. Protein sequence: CASSLVGTDYGYTF.

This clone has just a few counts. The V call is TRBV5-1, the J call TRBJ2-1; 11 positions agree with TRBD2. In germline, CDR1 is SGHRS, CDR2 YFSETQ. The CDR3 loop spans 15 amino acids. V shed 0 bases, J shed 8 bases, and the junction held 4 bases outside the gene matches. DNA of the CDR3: TGCGCCAGCAGCTTGGGACTAGCGGGACTCTATGAGCAGTTCTTC. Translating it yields CASSLGLAGLYEQFF.

The CDR3 bases are TGTGCCAGCAGTGCGCCCCCAGGGGGAGCAGCCTACGAGCAGTACTTC. Its protein is CASSAPPGGAAYEQYF. The chain joins TRBV2 to TRBJ2-7; TRBD1 agrees at 7 bases. The CDR3 sequence is 16 residues long. The V segment lost 4 bases and the J segment 2 bases; nucleotides outside the gene matches: 11. Germline assignment: CDR1 SNHLY and CDR2 FYNNEI.